This is a list of T cell receptor beta chains from one sample in a study of blood T cell repertoires in COVID-19. TCRdb keeps only in-frame clones here, not all; method: immunoSEQ multiplex PCR. The profile shows roughly 68,000 clones, roughly 88% of them singletons. The specimen was peripheral blood. These TCRs come from a woman aged 70-85 years with acute or convalescent COVID-19. Both conserved end residues are part of each CDR3. D genes are given only for firm matches. Clone sizes are given selectively: once, few, many, or a class where the clone is expanded.

size	D	V	J	DNA	CDR3
NA	TRBD1	TRBV5-8	TRBJ1-4	TGTGCCAGCAGGGTCACAGGGGCAACAATGAAAAGCCTGTTTTTT	CASRVTGATMKSLFF
once	NA	TRBV21-1	TRBJ2-2	TGTGCCAGCGGGACTAGTAGGAACACCGGGGAGCTGTTTTTT	CASGTSRNTGELFF
NA	TRBD1	TRBV15	TRBJ1-1	TGTGCCACCAGCAGGGGTGGACAGGCAGGGTTGGTCACTGAAGCTTTCTTT	CATSRGGQAGLVTEAFF
once	TRBD1	TRBV12-3/TRBV12-4	TRBJ1-4	TGTGCCAGCATGAACAGGGGGCGTGAAAAACTGTTTTTT	CASMNRGREKLFF
once	NA	TRBV7-9	TRBJ1-3	TGTGCCAGCAGCGCGGACAGCGGAAACACCATATATTTT	CASSADSGNTIYF
NA	NA	TRBV5-1	TRBJ2-6	TGCGCCAGCAGCTTAACAGCCTCTGGGGCCAACGTCCTGACTTTC	CASSLTASGANVLTF
NA	NA	TRBV30	TRBJ2-7	TGTGCCTGGAGTGGAGGCTACGAGCAGTACTTC	CAWSGGYEQYF
NA	NA	TRBV5-6	TRBJ2-7	TGTGCCAGCAGCTCAGGTACGGCCTACGAGCAGTACTTC	CASSSGTAYEQYF
NA	TRBD1	TRBV7-9	TRBJ1-1	TGTGCCAGCAGCTTATCTACAGGGGGGGCTTTCTTT	CASSLSTGGAFF
NA	TRBD2	TRBV5-5	TRBJ2-5	TGTGCCAGCAGCTTGTCGACTAGCGGGTACCAAGAGACCCAGTACTTC	CASSLSTSGYQETQYF
NA	NA	TRBV7-8	TRBJ2-2	TGTGCCAGCAGCTCCCGTTCGACCGGGGAGCTGTTTTTT	CASSSRSTGELFF
NA	NA	TRBV9	TRBJ1-1	TGTGCCAGCAGCGCGGCCGGGACACAGAACACTGAAGCTTTCTTT	CASSAAGTQNTEAFF
NA	NA	TRBV7-2	TRBJ2-5	TGTGCCAGCAGCGCCGAAGGTGCAGGGATGGAAGAGACCCAGTACTTC	CASSAEGAGMEETQYF
NA	TRBD1	TRBV5-1	TRBJ1-1	TGCGCCAGCAGCACCGGACAGGGGGCGGAGGGGAACACTGAAGCTTTCTTT	CASSTGQGAEGNTEAFF
NA	TRBD1	TRBV24-1	TRBJ2-2	TGTGCCACCAGTGATCACAGGGGGCTGAACACCGGGGAGCTGTTTTTT	CATSDHRGLNTGELFF
NA	TRBD1	TRBV18	TRBJ1-1	TGTGCCAGCTCAACCGGACAGGACACTGAAGCTTTCTTT	CASSTGQDTEAFF
NA	NA	TRBV21-1	TRBJ1-1	TGTGCCAGCAGCTATCCCGGACAGGGTTATTTCACTGAAGCTTTCTTT	CASSYPGQGYFTEAFF
NA	TRBD1	TRBV2	TRBJ1-1	TGTGCCAGCAGTGAGGGACAGGGGATATCTAGGCGAAACACTGAAGCTTTCTTT	CASSEGQGISRRNTEAFF
NA	TRBD2	TRBV28	TRBJ2-1	TGTGCCAGCAGGAGGGAGGGCGGGTCTCCCTACAATGAGCAGTTCTTC	CASRREGGSPYNEQFF
NA	TRBD1	TRBV19	TRBJ1-2	TGTGCCAGTAGTCCTCGGACAGGGGTGTATGGCTACACCTTC	CASSPRTGVYGYTF
NA	NA	TRBV9	TRBJ1-4	TGTGCCAGCAGCGTAGCCCCCTCGGGGTTAGTGGAAAAACTGTTTTTT	CASSVAPSGLVEKLFF
NA	TRBD1	TRBV27	TRBJ1-1	TGTGCCAGCAGTCCCGGGACAGGGTATGTGAACACTGAAGCTTTCTTT	CASSPGTGYVNTEAFF
NA	TRBD1	TRBV4-1	TRBJ2-5	TGCGCCAGCAGCCACCCGAGACAGGGGGCGGAAGAGACCCAGTACTTC	CASSHPRQGAEETQYF